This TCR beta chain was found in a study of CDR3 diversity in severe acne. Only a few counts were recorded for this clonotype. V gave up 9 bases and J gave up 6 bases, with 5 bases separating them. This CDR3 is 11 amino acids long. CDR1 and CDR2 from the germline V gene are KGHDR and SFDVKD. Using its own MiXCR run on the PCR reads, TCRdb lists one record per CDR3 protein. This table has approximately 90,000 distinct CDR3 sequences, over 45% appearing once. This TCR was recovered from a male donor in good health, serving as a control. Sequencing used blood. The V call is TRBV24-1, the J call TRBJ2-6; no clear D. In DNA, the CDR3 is TGTGCCACCGGCGAGGCCAACGTCCTGACTTTC. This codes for CATGEANVLTF.